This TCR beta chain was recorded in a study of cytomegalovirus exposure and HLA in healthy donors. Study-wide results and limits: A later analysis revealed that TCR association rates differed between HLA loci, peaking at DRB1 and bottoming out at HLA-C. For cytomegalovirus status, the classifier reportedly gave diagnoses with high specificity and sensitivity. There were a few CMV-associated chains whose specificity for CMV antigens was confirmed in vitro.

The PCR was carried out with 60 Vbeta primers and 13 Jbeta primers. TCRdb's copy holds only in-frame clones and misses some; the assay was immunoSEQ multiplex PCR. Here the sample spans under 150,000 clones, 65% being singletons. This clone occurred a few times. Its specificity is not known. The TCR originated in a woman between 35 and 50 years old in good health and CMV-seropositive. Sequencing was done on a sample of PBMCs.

DNA for the CDR3: TGTGCCAGCTCCAGTGACTCTGGGGCCAACGTCCTGACTTTC. It is translated as CASSSDSGANVLTF. The rearrangement joins TRBV9 to TRBJ2-6, with no clear D. The CDR3 is 14 amino acids. Trimming cost V 7 bases and J 0 bases, with 8 bases left between them. Germline lookup yields CDR1 SGDLS and CDR2 YYNGEE.